This T cell receptor beta chain was retrieved from a study of identical twins. This CDR3 has 13 residues. Germline-derived CDR1 and CDR2 are SQVTM and ANQGSEA. V was cut by 7 bases and J by 0 bases, with 13 bases left in between. Worth noting for this clonotype: The antigen remains undetermined.

Unique molecular identifiers were in the cDNA, with template-switch universal primer binding. TCRdb reprocessed the 5' RACE reads with MiXCR, giving one entry per CDR3 protein. The sample carries about 890,000 distinct CDR3 sequences, over 9% recorded once. Study findings and constraints: Out-of-frame sharing of TCR alpha in monozygotic twins was underestimated by models. With beta out-of-frame sequences, excess sharing by twins was weaker. Conclusions were drawn cross-sectionally by statistical analysis, without following the same donors.

These data were likewise used in another study, on yellow fever vaccine responses in identical twins.

V usage is TRBV29-1 and J usage is TRBJ2-7; a weak D match, TRBD2 (5 bases). Sequences were obtained from PBMCs. The sequence came from a woman between 18 and 29 years old in good health. The CDR3: CSGAPGSSYEQYF. In nucleotides, the CDR3 is TGCAGCGGCGCTCCGGGGAGCTCCTACGAGCAGTACTTC.